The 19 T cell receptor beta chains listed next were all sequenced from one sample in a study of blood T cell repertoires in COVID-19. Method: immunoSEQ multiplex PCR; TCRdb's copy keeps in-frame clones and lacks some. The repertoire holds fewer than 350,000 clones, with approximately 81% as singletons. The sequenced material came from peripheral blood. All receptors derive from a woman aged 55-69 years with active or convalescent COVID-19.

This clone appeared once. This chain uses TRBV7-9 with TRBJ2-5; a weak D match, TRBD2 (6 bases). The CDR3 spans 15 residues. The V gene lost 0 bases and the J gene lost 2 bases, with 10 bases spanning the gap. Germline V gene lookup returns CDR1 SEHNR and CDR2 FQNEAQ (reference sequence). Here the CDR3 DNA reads TGTGCCAGCAGCTTAGCGGGACTGCCACAAGAGACCCAGTACTTC. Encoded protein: CASSLAGLPQETQYF.

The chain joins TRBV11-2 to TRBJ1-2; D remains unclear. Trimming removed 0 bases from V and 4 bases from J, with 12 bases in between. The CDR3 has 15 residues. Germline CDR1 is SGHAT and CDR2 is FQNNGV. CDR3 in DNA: TGTGCCAGCAGCTTAGATCTGAGGGTACTCTATGGCTACACCTTC. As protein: CASSLDLRVLYGYTF.

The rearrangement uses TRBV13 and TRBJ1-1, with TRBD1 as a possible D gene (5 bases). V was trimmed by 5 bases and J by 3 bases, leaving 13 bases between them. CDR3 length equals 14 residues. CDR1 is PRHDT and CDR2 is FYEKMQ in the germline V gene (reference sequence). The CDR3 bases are TGTGCCAGCAGCGGCCCCAGGGTAGACACTGAAGCTTTCTTT. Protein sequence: CASSGPRVDTEAFF.

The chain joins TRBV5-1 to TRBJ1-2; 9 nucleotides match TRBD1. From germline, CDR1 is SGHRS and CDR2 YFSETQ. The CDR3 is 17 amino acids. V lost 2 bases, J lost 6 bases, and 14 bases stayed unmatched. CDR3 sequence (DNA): TGCGCCAGCAGCTTTTACACCGGGACAGGGCTCCCTCATGGCTACACCTTC. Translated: CASSFYTGTGLPHGYTF. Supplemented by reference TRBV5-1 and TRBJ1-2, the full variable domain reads KAGVTQTPRYLIKTRGQQVTLSCSPISGHRSVSWYQQTPGQGLQFLFEYFSETQRNKGNFPGRFSGRQFSNSRSEMNVSTLELGDSALYLCASSFYTGTGLPHGYTFGSGTRLTVV.

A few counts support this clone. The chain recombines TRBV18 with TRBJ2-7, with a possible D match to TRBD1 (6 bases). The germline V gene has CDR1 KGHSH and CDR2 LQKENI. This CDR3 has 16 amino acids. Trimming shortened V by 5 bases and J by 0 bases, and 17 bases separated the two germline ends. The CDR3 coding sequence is TGTGCCAGCTCAATTACAGGGATGCCTGGCTCCTACGAGCAGTACTTC. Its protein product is CASSITGMPGSYEQYF.

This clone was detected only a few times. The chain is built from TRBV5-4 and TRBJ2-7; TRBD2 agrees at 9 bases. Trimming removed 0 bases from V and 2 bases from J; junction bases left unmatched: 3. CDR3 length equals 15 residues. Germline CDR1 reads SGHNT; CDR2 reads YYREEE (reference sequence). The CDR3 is CASSLELAGTYEQYF. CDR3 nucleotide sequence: TGTGCCAGCAGCTTGGAACTAGCGGGTACCTACGAGCAGTACTTC.

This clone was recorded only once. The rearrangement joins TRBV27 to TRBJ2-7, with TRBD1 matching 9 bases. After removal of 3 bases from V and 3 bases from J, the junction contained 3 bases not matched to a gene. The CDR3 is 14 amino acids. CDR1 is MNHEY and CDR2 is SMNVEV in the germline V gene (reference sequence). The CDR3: CASSFSDRGYEQYF. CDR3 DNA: TGTGCCAGCAGTTTTTCGGACAGGGGCTACGAGCAGTACTTC.

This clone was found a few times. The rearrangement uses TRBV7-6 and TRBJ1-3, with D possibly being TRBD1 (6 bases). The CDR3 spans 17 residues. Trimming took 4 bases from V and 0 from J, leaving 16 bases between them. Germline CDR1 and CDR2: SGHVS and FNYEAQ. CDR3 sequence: CASSSALGQSSGNTIYF. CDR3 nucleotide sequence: TGTGCCAGCAGCTCAGCTCTAGGACAGAGCTCTGGAAACACCATATATTTT.

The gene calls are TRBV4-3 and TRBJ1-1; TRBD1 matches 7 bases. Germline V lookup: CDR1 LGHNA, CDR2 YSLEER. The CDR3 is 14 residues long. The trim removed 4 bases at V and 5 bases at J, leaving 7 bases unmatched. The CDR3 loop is CASSRKTGETEAFF. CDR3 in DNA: TGCGCCAGCAGCCGGAAAACAGGGGAGACTGAAGCTTTCTTT.

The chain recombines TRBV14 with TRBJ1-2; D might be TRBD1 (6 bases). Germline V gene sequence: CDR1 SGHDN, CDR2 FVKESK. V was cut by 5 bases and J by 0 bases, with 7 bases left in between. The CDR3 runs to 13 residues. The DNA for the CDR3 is TGTGCCAGCAGCAGGACAGCTAACTATGGCTACACCTTC. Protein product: CASSRTANYGYTF.

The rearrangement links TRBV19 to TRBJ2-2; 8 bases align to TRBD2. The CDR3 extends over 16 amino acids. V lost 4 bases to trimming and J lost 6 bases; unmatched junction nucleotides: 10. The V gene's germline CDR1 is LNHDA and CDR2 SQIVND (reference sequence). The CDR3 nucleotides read TGTGCCAGTAGTAGAGCGGGGGTTACGATTGCCGGGGAGCTGTTTTTT. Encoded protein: CASSRAGVTIAGELFF. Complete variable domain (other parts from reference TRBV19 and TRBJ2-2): DGGITQSPKYLFRKEGQNVTLSCEQNLNHDAMYWYRQDPGQGLRLIYYSQIVNDFQKGDIAEGYSVSREKKESFPLTVTSAQKNPTAFYLCASSRAGVTIAGELFFGEGSRLTVL.

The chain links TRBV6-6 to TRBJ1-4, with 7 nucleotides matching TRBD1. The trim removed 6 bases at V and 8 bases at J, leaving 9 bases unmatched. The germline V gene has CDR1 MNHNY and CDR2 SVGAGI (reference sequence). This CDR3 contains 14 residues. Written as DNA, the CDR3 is TGTGCCAGCAGCCCCGGGACAGTGAGCGAAAAACTGTTTTTT. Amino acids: CASSPGTVSEKLFF.

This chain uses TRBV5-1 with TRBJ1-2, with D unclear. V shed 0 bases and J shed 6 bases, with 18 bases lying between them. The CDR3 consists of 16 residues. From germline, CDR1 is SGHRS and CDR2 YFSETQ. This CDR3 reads CASSLAYGRTSHGYTF. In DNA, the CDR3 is TGCGCCAGCAGCTTGGCCTACGGGAGGACCTCCCATGGCTACACCTTC.

The CDR3 reads CAWSARPQGVHEQYF. The CDR3 DNA reads TGTGCCTGGAGTGCAAGGCCACAGGGGGTTCACGAGCAGTACTTC. This chain uses TRBV30 with TRBJ2-7; TRBD1 matches at 8 bases. The CDR3 spans 15 residues. The germline gives CDR1 GTSNPN, CDR2 SVGIG (reference sequence). J gave up 5 bases and V 1 base, and 10 bases lay outside the gene matches.

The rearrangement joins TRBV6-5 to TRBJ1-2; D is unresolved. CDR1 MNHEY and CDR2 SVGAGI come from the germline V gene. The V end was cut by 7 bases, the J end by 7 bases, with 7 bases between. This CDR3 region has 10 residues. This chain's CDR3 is CASMEGGYTF. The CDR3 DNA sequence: TGTGCCAGCATGGAGGGTGGCTACACCTTC.

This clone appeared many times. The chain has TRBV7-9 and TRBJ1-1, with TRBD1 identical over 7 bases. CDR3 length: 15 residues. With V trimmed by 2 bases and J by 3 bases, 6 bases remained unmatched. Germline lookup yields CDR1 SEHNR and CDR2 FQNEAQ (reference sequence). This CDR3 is CASSLTAGGYTEAFF. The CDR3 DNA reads TGTGCCAGCAGCTTAACGGCAGGGGGTTACACTGAAGCTTTCTTT.

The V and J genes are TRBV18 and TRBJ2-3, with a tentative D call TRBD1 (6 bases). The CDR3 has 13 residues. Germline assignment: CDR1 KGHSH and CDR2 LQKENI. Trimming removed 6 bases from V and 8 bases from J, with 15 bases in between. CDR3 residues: CASSLNRDGTQYF. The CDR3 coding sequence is TGTGCCAGCTCGCTTAACAGGGACGGTACGCAGTATTTT. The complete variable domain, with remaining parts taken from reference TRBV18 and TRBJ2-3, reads NAGVMQNPRHLVRRRGQEARLRCSPMKGHSHVYWYRQLPEEGLKFMVYLQKENIIDESGMPKERFSAEFPKEGPSILRIQQVVRGDSAAYFCASSLNRDGTQYFGPGTRLTVL.

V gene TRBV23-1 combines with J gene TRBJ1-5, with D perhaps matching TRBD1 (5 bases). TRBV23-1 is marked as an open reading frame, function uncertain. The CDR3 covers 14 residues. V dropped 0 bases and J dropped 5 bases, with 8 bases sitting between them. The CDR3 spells CASSQSGGDQPQHF. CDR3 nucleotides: TGCGCCAGCAGTCAATCGGGGGGTGATCAGCCCCAGCATTTT.

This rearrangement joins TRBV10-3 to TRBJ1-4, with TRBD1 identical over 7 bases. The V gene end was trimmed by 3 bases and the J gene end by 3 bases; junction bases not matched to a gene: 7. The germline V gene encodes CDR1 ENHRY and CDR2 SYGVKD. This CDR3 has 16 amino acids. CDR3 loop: CAISDRGPTPNEKLFF. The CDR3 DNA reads TGTGCCATCAGTGATAGGGGGCCGACTCCTAATGAAAAACTGTTTTTT.